The 32 T cell receptor beta chains below were found in one sample sequenced in a study of Ad26.COV2.S vaccination and SARS-CoV-2 variants. Produced via immunoSEQ multiplex PCR; TCRdb's table is partial and in-frame only. The sample holds 350,000 to 450,000 clones; approximately 83% are singletons and the top ten take about 7.4%. The sample's treatment: 15 to 20 received Ad26.COV2.S at low or high dose, single or two shots; about 5 received placebo; per-sample allocation not given. The samples date from day 63 after the first vaccine or placebo injection. Sequences were derived from peripheral blood, sampled in a trial of Ad26.COV2.S vaccine versus placebo. The receptors were sampled from a person between 18 and 59 years old who received the Ad26.COV2.S COVID-19 vaccine or a placebo.

The chain recombines TRBV15 with TRBJ2-5; 9 bases fit TRBD2. CDR3 length: 15 residues. Germline V gene lookup returns CDR1 LNHNV and CDR2 YYDKDF (reference sequence). The junction had 1 base not matched to a gene; V was cut back by 0 bases and J by 2 bases. CDR3: CATSRELAGQETQYF. For the CDR3, the DNA is TGTGCCACCAGCAGAGAGCTAGCGGGGCAAGAGACCCAGTACTTC.

The genes are TRBV5-1 and TRBJ1-5; a possible D gene is TRBD1 (6 bases). Trimming removed 2 bases at V and 9 bases at J, with 18 bases between. Germline V CDR1 and CDR2: SGHRS, YFSETQ. The CDR3 runs to 15 residues. CDR3 protein: CASSFAGGGQGPQHF. The CDR3 nucleotides read TGCGCCAGCAGCTTCGCCGGGGGCGGCCAGGGGCCCCAGCATTTT.

This rearrangement joins TRBV7-6 to TRBJ2-2; perhaps D is TRBD1 or TRBD2 (5 bases each). The CDR3 has 15 residues. Germline CDR1 reads SGHVS; CDR2 reads FNYEAQ. The germline V and J ends were trimmed by 6 bases and 5 bases, with 16 bases remaining between them. This chain's CDR3 is CASSLGLARTGELFF. The CDR3 DNA reads as TGTGCCAGCAGTTTGGGGCTAGCCAGGACCGGGGAGCTGTTTTTT.

The J gene is TRBJ2-7, the V gene TRBV4-1; weak D call: TRBD1 (6 bases). Germline assignment: CDR1 MGHRA and CDR2 YSYEKL. The CDR3 extends over 15 amino acids. The V end lost 5 bases, the J end lost 0 bases, and 14 bases lay between the germline ends. This CDR3 is CASSGYREISYEQYF. In nucleotides, the CDR3 is TGCGCCAGCAGCGGGTACAGGGAAATCTCCTACGAGCAGTACTTC.

V usage is TRBV6-5 and J usage is TRBJ2-1, with 12 bases aligning to TRBD2. The CDR3 contains 15 residues. Germline CDR1 MNHEY, CDR2 SVGAGI. Trimming took 4 bases from V and 9 from J; bases not matched to a gene: 7. This CDR3 is CASSLAGLAGTEQFF. Here the CDR3 DNA reads TGTGCCAGCAGTTTAGCGGGACTAGCGGGTACTGAGCAGTTCTTC.

The genes are TRBV7-9 and TRBJ1-3; 8 bases are shared with TRBD1. The CDR3 sequence is 12 residues long. J was trimmed by 11 bases and V by 3 bases; bases with no gene match: 3. Germline lookup yields CDR1 SEHNR and CDR2 FQNEAQ (reference sequence). The CDR3 protein is CASSLPTGAIYF. In DNA form, the CDR3 reads TGTGCCAGCAGCTTGCCGACAGGGGCCATATATTTT.

The chain joins TRBV29-1 to TRBJ2-5; TRBD1 is a possible D gene (7 bases). The CDR3 has 14 residues. V shed 5 bases and J shed 8 bases, with 21 bases lying between them. The germline V gene has CDR1 SQVTM and CDR2 ANQGSEA. The DNA of the CDR3 is TGCAGCGTTAACCGCGGGACAGTGGGGGGAACCCAGTACTTC. Translating gives CSVNRGTVGGTQYF.

CDR3 sequence (DNA): TGTGCCAGCAGTTCCGAACGAGACAGGGCGCAGTATTTT. Translating it yields CASSSERDRAQYF. This chain joins TRBV6-5 and TRBJ2-3; 7 bases agree with TRBD1. J was trimmed by 10 bases and V by 4 bases; bases with no gene match: 8. CDR1 is MNHEY, CDR2 SVGAGI, per germline. The CDR3 totals 13 residues.

J is TRBJ2-4 and V is TRBV4-3, with 8 bases lining up with TRBD1. CDR1 is LGHNA, CDR2 YSLEER, per germline. The length of the CDR3 is 17 residues. Trimming removed 3 bases from V and 8 bases from J; junction bases left unmatched: 15. The CDR3 region is CASSQEPQGALRDIQYF. CDR3 nucleotide sequence: TGCGCCAGCAGCCAGGAACCTCAGGGGGCGCTTAGGGACATTCAGTACTTC.

This chain uses TRBV4-3 with TRBJ2-7, with D possibly being TRBD1 or TRBD2 (5 bases each). This CDR3 is 15 amino acids long. The germline V and J ends were trimmed by 1 base and 0 bases, with 10 bases remaining between them. Germline-derived CDR1 and CDR2 are LGHNA and YSLEER. CDR3 residues: CASSQGWDVSYEQYF. DNA of the CDR3: TGCGCCAGCAGCCAAGGCTGGGACGTCTCCTACGAGCAGTACTTC.

This clone was seen only once. V usage is TRBV11-2 and J usage is TRBJ1-2, with a weak D call TRBD1 (6 bases). Germline lookup yields CDR1 SGHAT and CDR2 FQNNGV. V shed 2 bases and J shed 4 bases, with 14 bases lying between them. The CDR3 extends over 15 amino acids. CDR3 coding DNA: TGTGCCAGCAGCTTATTCACAGGGCTTCCCTATGGCTACACCTTC. Protein sequence: CASSLFTGLPYGYTF.

The gene calls are TRBV29-1 and TRBJ1-1; maybe TRBD1 (5 bases). V gave up 3 bases and J gave up 6 bases, with 11 bases separating them. Germline CDR1 and CDR2: SQVTM and ANQGSEA. This CDR3 is 12 amino acids long. CDR3 in amino acids: CSVEGQGAEAFF. The CDR3 nucleotides are TGCAGCGTTGAGGGCCAGGGAGCTGAAGCTTTCTTT. The full variable domain, with the rest looked up from reference TRBV29-1 and TRBJ1-1, is SAVISQKPSRDICQRGTSLTIQCQVDSQVTMMFWYRQQPGQSLTLIATANQGSEATYESGFVIDKFPISRPNLTFSTLTVSNMSPEDSSIYLCSVEGQGAEAFFGQGTRLTVV.

V and J are TRBV2 and TRBJ1-2, with TRBD1 as a possible D gene (5 bases). The CDR3 is made up of 12 amino acids. Germline V gene sequence: CDR1 SNHLY, CDR2 FYNNEI. Trimming took 9 bases from V and 1 from J, leaving 9 bases between them. CDR3 DNA: TGTGCCAGTCGGGGGGTTAACTATGGCTACACCTTC. Amino acids: CASRGVNYGYTF.

V and J are TRBV24-1 and TRBJ2-2, with D perhaps matching TRBD2 (5 bases). The CDR3 is 12 amino acids. Per germline, CDR1 KGHDR and CDR2 SFDVKD. Trimming pared 9 bases from V and 2 bases from J, leaving 6 bases between. In nucleotides, the CDR3 is TGTGCCACCCGGGATAACACCGGGGAGCTGTTTTTT. It encodes CATRDNTGELFF.

This clone was observed once. This sequence joins TRBV29-1 and TRBJ2-3, with 9 bases aligning to TRBD1. Germline loops: CDR1 SQVTM, CDR2 ANQGSEA. The CDR3 has 15 amino acids. Unmatched junction bases numbered 6, after V lost 5 bases and J lost 0 bases. The DNA for the CDR3 is TGCAGCGTTAACGGACAGGGGAGTAGCACAGATACGCAGTATTTT. The encoded protein is CSVNGQGSSTDTQYF.

The rearrangement uses TRBV18 and TRBJ2-5; D not certain. V lost 2 bases and J 0 bases, leaving 7 bases between the germline ends. The V gene's germline CDR1 is KGHSH and CDR2 LQKENI. This CDR3 spans 14 amino acids. The CDR3 reads CASSPNRYQETQYF. CDR3 nucleotides: TGTGCCAGCTCACCAAACCGGTACCAAGAGACCCAGTACTTC.

This chain joins TRBV6-5 and TRBJ1-2; tentative D call: TRBD1 (5 bases). Germline CDR1 reads MNHEY; CDR2 reads SVGAGI. The CDR3 sequence is 14 residues long. Deletions cut 0 bases from V and 4 bases from J, with 9 bases between. CDR3 bases: TGTGCCAGCAGTTACTCGAACAGGCTCTATGGCTACACCTTC. Encoded protein: CASSYSNRLYGYTF.

The V and J genes are TRBV11-3 and TRBJ2-5; weak D call: TRBD1 (5 bases). Germline V gene sequence: CDR1 SGHNT, CDR2 YENEEA. The CDR3 spans 16 residues. Between the trimmed V and J ends, which lost 4 bases and 0 bases, there was a span of 15 bases. CDR3 residues: CASSSLWQGHQETQYF. CDR3 sequence (DNA): TGTGCCAGCAGCTCTCTATGGCAGGGCCACCAAGAGACCCAGTACTTC.

This clone was picked up one time. The V and J genes are TRBV6-5 and TRBJ2-5; 8 nucleotides line up with TRBD2. J gave up 2 bases and V 6 bases, and 2 bases lay outside the gene matches. Germline V lookup: CDR1 MNHEY, CDR2 SVGAGI. The CDR3 has 13 amino acids. CDR3 DNA: TGTGCCAGCAGCCGGGGGGGGCAAGAGACCCAGTACTTC. Protein product: CASSRGGQETQYF.

This chain uses TRBV11-2 with TRBJ2-3, with D hard to call. The CDR3 spans 14 residues. Germline loops: CDR1 SGHAT, CDR2 FQNNGV. V was trimmed by 7 bases and J by 2 bases, leaving 13 bases between them. CDR3 in DNA: TGTGCCAGCACTATCTTAAGGTCCACAGATACGCAGTATTTT. Its translation is CASTILRSTDTQYF.

J is TRBJ2-3 and V is TRBV6-1; 11 nucleotides align to TRBD2. The CDR3 sequence is 16 residues long. CDR1 is MNHNS and CDR2 is SASEGT in the germline V gene. V trimming: 3 bases; J trimming: 5 bases; junction bases outside the gene matches: 7. CDR3 loop: CASSDDLAGGGDTQYF. CDR3 coding DNA: TGTGCCAGCAGTGACGACCTAGCGGGGGGTGGAGATACGCAGTATTTT.

V gene TRBV9 combines with J gene TRBJ1-1; possibly TRBD1 for D (5 bases). Germline V lookup: CDR1 SGDLS, CDR2 YYNGEE. CDR3 length equals 14 residues. Between the trimmed V and J ends, which lost 4 bases and 4 bases, there was a span of 14 bases. CDR3: CASSPQGVSTEAFF. Written as DNA, the CDR3 is TGTGCCAGCAGCCCTCAGGGTGTGAGCACTGAAGCTTTCTTT.

The V call is TRBV6-4, the J call TRBJ2-3; D not certain. V lost 3 bases and J 10 bases, leaving 14 bases between the germline ends. The CDR3 has 13 residues. Germline V gene sequence: CDR1 MRHNA, CDR2 SNTAGT. This CDR3 reads CASSEMGSGAQYF. In nucleotides, the CDR3 is TGTGCCAGCAGTGAAATGGGGTCTGGGGCGCAGTATTTT.

V and J are TRBV12-5 and TRBJ2-1; D is perhaps TRBD2 (5 bases). Trimming left V 0 bases short and J 3 bases short, with 12 bases between. CDR3 size: 16 residues. From germline, CDR1 is LGHNT and CDR2 FRNRAP. CDR3 region: CASGLVTTTIYNEQFF. Written as DNA, the CDR3 is TGTGCTAGTGGTTTGGTGACTACCACCATCTACAATGAGCAGTTCTTC.

This chain joins TRBV18 and TRBJ1-6; D uncertain. CDR1 KGHSH and CDR2 LQKENI come from the germline V gene. V lost 6 bases and J 11 bases, leaving 14 bases between the germline ends. CDR3 length: 13 amino acids. CDR3 loop: CASSPNGDPPLHF. The DNA for the CDR3 is TGTGCCAGCTCTCCAAACGGGGATCCACCCCTCCACTTT.

This clone appeared a few times. With a much larger clone just one base away, this may be a read error. The chain carries TRBV6-1 and TRBJ1-6; D remains ambiguous. CDR3 length: 15 residues. The germline V gene has CDR1 MNHNS and CDR2 SASEGT. V lost 2 bases, J lost 0 bases, and 5 bases lay in between. The CDR3 protein is CASSEWGSYNSPLHF. CDR3 nucleotides: TGTGCCAGCAGTGAATGGGGCTCCTATAATTCACCCCTCCACTTT.

The chain has TRBV7-2 and TRBJ1-2; D gene ambiguous. The CDR3 has 14 residues. V shed 3 bases and J shed 7 bases, with 15 bases lying between them. Germline V lookup: CDR1 SGHTA, CDR2 FQGNSA. CDR3 sequence (DNA): TGTGCCAGCAGCTTCTGGACCACGGCGGCTGGCTACACCTTC. Encoded protein: CASSFWTTAAGYTF.

This clone was observed a single time. The genes are TRBV13 and TRBJ2-1; tentative D call: TRBD2 (6 bases). V was shortened by 5 bases and J by 9 bases, with 20 bases between the two germline ends. CDR1 is PRHDT and CDR2 is FYEKMQ in the germline V gene (reference sequence). The CDR3 is 15 amino acids. The CDR3 DNA reads as TGTGCCAGCAGCGGGAGGATCTCCGGGGACGGTGAGCAGTTCTTC. Translation: CASSGRISGDGEQFF.

The rearrangement uses TRBV6-1 and TRBJ2-1, with 9 nucleotides matching TRBD2. Germline loops: CDR1 MNHNS, CDR2 SASEGT. This CDR3 is built from 17 residues. The ends lost 2 bases at V and 0 bases at J; junction bases unmatched: 5. In nucleotides, the CDR3 is TGTGCCAGCAGTGAAAGAGCGGGAGGTATCTCCTACAATGAGCAGTTCTTC. Translating gives CASSERAGGISYNEQFF.

This chain uses TRBV5-1 with TRBJ1-1; 7 bases match TRBD1. With 4 bases clipped from V and 2 bases from J, the junction kept 11 bases outside the gene matches. CDR1 and CDR2 (germline): SGHRS, YFSETQ. This CDR3 comprises 16 residues. CDR3 nucleotides: TGCGCCAGCAGCACCGGGACAGTCGCCCCCAACACTGAAGCTTTCTTT. Its protein product is CASSTGTVAPNTEAFF.

This chain connects TRBV6-2 or TRBV6-3 to TRBJ2-1; D ambiguous. CDR3 length: 11 amino acids. Looked up from germline, CDR1 is MNHEY and CDR2 is SVGEGT. Between the trimmed V and J ends, which lost 2 bases and 9 bases, there was a span of 5 bases. DNA of the CDR3: TGTGCCAGCAGTTACGCTAGTGAGCAGTTCTTC. It is translated as CASSYASEQFF.

The chain employs TRBV2 and TRBJ2-5, with 7 bases matching TRBD1. Germline V gene data show CDR1 as SNHLY and CDR2 as FYNNEI. The CDR3 loop spans 15 amino acids. The ends lost 7 bases at V and 4 bases at J; junction bases unmatched: 12. Written as DNA, the CDR3 is TGTGCCAGCACCGTGGACAGGCGGGTAGGAGAGACCCAGTACTTC. It is translated as CASTVDRRVGETQYF.